The T cell receptor (beta chain) described here comes from a study of early T cells in non-severe SARS-CoV-2 infection (dated by TCRdb to the early 2020s). In the study overall: Because TCR sequencing was done on bulk RNA from unsorted whole blood, the alpha and beta chains could not be paired. Here is what the overall study found, with its caveats: VDJdb matching was skewed toward anti-spike CD8 responses and likely underestimated virus-specific expansions by missing private and CD4 specificities.

V and J lose 5 bases and 4 bases, and a span of 15 bases separates them. The CDR3 measures 15 amino acids from cysteine to phenylalanine. The sequence is cut down to CDR3 DNA, 45 bases in frame from base 1. CDR1 and CDR2 are read off the germline V gene as MNHEY and SVGAGI. A case-control design nested within a healthcare worker cohort in London, UK, was used, with weekly nasopharyngeal swab PCR tests and blood sampling performed. Healthcare workers were enrolled in the week of the UK lockdown, from 23 to 31 March 2020, and were followed every week for up to roughly 15 weeks. Libraries came from 5' RACE. The sequencing machine was a NextSeq 500. Unique molecular identifiers were attached to individual cDNA molecules in the TCR library protocol so that sequencing error and PCR bias could be corrected. Both TCR alpha and beta chains were sequenced, and tight co-correlation was observed between alpha and beta sequence abundances in each sample. The source study handled its data this way. Decombinator V4 was used to perform V gene, J gene and CDR3 annotation of TCR sequences. Expanded TCRs were defined as changing significantly between any two time points under a Poisson model with p below 0.0001. TCR abundances were normalised to the total number of TCRs sequenced in each sample and reported as counts per million. MAIT TCRs were defined by TRAV1-2 paired with TRAJ12, TRAJ20 or TRAJ33, and iNKT TCRs by TRAV10 paired with TRAJ18. A search of VDJdb, accessed on 1 November 2021, was run for TCRs annotated to CMV, EBV and SARS-CoV-2, with TCRs annotated for multiple antigens excluded. Through fastp at Q25 and MiXCR, TCRdb rebuilt clones from the public reads, retaining in-frame beta chains. Each record represents a unique CDR3 protein, reported with the most common genes and DNA among its rows. The V and J calls here are based on TCRdb, not the publication. This sample comprises about 46,000 distinct CDR3 sequences, roughly 5.7% of them detected only once. The ten largest clonotypes hold 4.5% to 5.5% of the sample.

This clonotype was counted ten times or more. This receptor's antigen is unknown. No base quality information exists; no much larger clone differs at one position. The specimen comprised whole blood, sampled at baseline. This receptor chain uses TRBV6-5 and TRBJ1-5, with the D gene not confidently named. The receptor's source is an adult who was a healthcare worker with PCR-confirmed SARS-CoV-2 infection or an uninfected control (not recorded which). The CDR3 corresponds to CASSPGGLGNQPQHF. The nucleotide sequence reads as follows: TGTGCCAGCAGTCCGGGAGGGCTGGGGAATCAGCCCCAGCATTTT.